This T cell receptor (beta chain) was documented in a study of blood T cell repertoires in COVID-19. Turning to the study itself: Samples representing acute and convalescent COVID-19 were sourced from the United States, Italy and Spain.

Enrolled through a virtual design, the participants were between 18 and 89 years of age and came from about two dozen US areas. In assigning cohorts, the study relied on participant-reported clinical history. V lost 3 bases, J lost 7 bases, and 8 bases stayed unmatched. Germline lookup yields CDR1 KGHSH and CDR2 LQKENI. The CDR3 is made up of 15 amino acids. The assay was immunoSEQ multiplex PCR, and TCRdb's table has in-frame clones only and misses some. This repertoire shows roughly 290,000 clones, around 87% found once; its top ten account for 1.7%. This TCR came from a woman under 30 with acute COVID-19. The chain links TRBV18 to TRBJ2-1, with 8 bases matching TRBD2. The material sequenced was PBMCs or T cells enriched from blood (not recorded which). The DNA of the CDR3 is TGTGCCAGCTCACCTGCAGCGGGAGTTTCGAATGAGCAGTTCTTC. Translated: CASSPAAGVSNEQFF.